The next 28 T cell receptor beta chains were all read from a single sample in a study of identical twins. MiXCR, applied by TCRdb to the 5' RACE reads, yields one record per CDR3 protein. The sample carries 640,000 or so distinct CDR3 sequences, 5.5% to 7.5% recorded once. Sequenced input: naive T cells sorted from blood. Receptors were obtained from a man aged 18 to 29 in good health.

Only a few counts were recorded for this clonotype. This chain joins TRBV4-1 and TRBJ2-1; TRBD2 matches at 8 bases. Per the germline V gene, CDR1 is MGHRA and CDR2 is YSYEKL. The CDR3 runs 15 residues. Germline trimming cut 3 bases from V and 7 bases from J; bases unmatched to any gene: 8. CDR3 coding DNA: TGCGCCAGCAGCCAGGCCGGGACTAGTCTTAATGAGCAGTTCTTC. Translated, it gives CASSQAGTSLNEQFF.

This clonotype has at least ten counts. J is TRBJ2-1 and V is TRBV6-2 or TRBV6-3; unclear D gene. Germline loops: CDR1 MNHEY, CDR2 SVGEGT. The CDR3 sequence is 12 residues long. The V end was cut by 6 bases, the J end by 3 bases, with 6 bases between. The CDR3 bases are TGTGCCAGCAGCCGAGACTACAATGAGCAGTTCTTC. Translation: CASSRDYNEQFF.

This chain links TRBV4-2 with TRBJ2-4; D is unclear. The V gene's germline CDR1 is LGHNA and CDR2 YNFKEQ. With 3 bases removed from V and 6 bases from J, the gap between germline ends came to 9 bases. The CDR3 has 13 amino acids. The CDR3 DNA reads TGTGCCAGCAGCCAGGCGTCTAGAAACATTCAGTACTTC. Protein product: CASSQASRNIQYF.

This clonotype has a handful of counts. CDR3 DNA: TGCGCCAGCAGCCCCCCACACAGGGGGGGAACTGAAGCTTTCTTT. The encoded protein is CASSPPHRGGTEAFF. V usage is TRBV5-1 and J usage is TRBJ1-1, with 8 bases lining up with TRBD1. Germline lookup yields CDR1 SGHRS and CDR2 YFSETQ. The trim removed 4 bases at V and 5 bases at J, leaving 10 bases unmatched. The CDR3 contains 15 residues.

This clonotype showed up many times. The chain couples TRBV20-1 to TRBJ2-3; TRBD2 matches 11 bases. CDR3 length: 15 amino acids. With 6 bases clipped from V and 2 bases from J, the junction kept 7 bases outside the gene matches. CDR1 and CDR2 (germline): DFQATT, SNEGSKA (reference sequence). As DNA, the CDR3 is TGCAGTGCCCGTGGGACTAGCGGCTACACAGATACGCAGTATTTT. It encodes CSARGTSGYTDTQYF.

This clonotype appeared a few times. CDR3 protein: CASSLEGAGGRPQHF. CDR3 DNA sequence: TGTGCCAGCAGCTTAGAAGGGGCAGGCGGACGGCCCCAGCATTTT. The rearrangement uses TRBV7-9 and TRBJ1-5; tentative D call: TRBD1 (5 bases). V was shortened by 1 base and J by 9 bases, with 16 bases between the two germline ends. The CDR3 contains 15 residues. Germline loops: CDR1 SEHNR, CDR2 FQNEAQ (reference sequence). Supplemented by reference TRBV7-9 and TRBJ1-5, the full variable domain reads DTGVSQNPRHKITKRGQNVTFRCDPISEHNRLYWYRQTLGQGPEFLTYFQNEAQLEKSRLLSDRFSAERPKGSFSTLEIQRTEQGDSAMYLCASSLEGAGGRPQHFGDGTRLSIL.

The rearrangement links TRBV18 to TRBJ2-5; the match to TRBD1 covers 8 bases. The CDR3 is 14 amino acids. J lost 5 bases, V lost 4 bases, and 6 bases had no gene match. From germline, CDR1 is KGHSH and CDR2 LQKENI. CDR3 bases: TGTGCCAGCTCACACGACAGGGGCGGGGAGACCCAGTACTTC. As protein: CASSHDRGGETQYF.

This clonotype was detected ten times or more. The J gene is TRBJ1-1, the V gene TRBV5-6; no clear D. The V end lost 3 bases, the J end lost 5 bases, and 14 bases lay between the germline ends. Germline V CDR1 and CDR2: SGHDT, YYEEEE. This CDR3 spans 14 amino acids. The CDR3: CASSWVTAGTEAFF. Written as DNA, the CDR3 is TGTGCCAGCAGCTGGGTTACAGCGGGAACTGAAGCTTTCTTT.

In this sample, this clonotype turned up a few times. The chain employs TRBV25-1 and TRBJ1-2, with 8 bases aligning to TRBD1. The CDR3 totals 15 residues. The V gene's germline CDR1 is MGHDK and CDR2 SYGVNS. J was trimmed by 2 bases and V by 3 bases; bases with no gene match: 5. CDR3 sequence reads: CASSDLRDRNYGYTF. CDR3 in DNA: TGTGCCAGCAGTGACCTCAGGGACAGGAACTATGGCTACACCTTC.

This clonotype was seen many times. J is TRBJ2-1 and V is TRBV7-9; the match to TRBD2 covers 9 bases. This CDR3 has 15 amino acids. V was clipped by 6 bases and J by 10 bases; unmatched bases: 13. CDR1 and CDR2 from the germline V gene are SEHNR and FQNEAQ (reference sequence). The CDR3 bases are TGTGCCAGCAGTTATAGCGGGAGTCACCCACAAGAGCAGTTCTTC. Its protein is CASSYSGSHPQEQFF.

The genes are TRBV30 and TRBJ1-2, with D maybe TRBD1 (5 bases). This CDR3 spans 11 amino acids. The V gene's germline CDR1 is GTSNPN and CDR2 SVGIG (reference sequence). Trimming removed 3 bases at V and 8 bases at J, with 10 bases between. CDR3 loop: CAWRGTGGYTF. The CDR3 bases are TGTGCCTGGAGGGGGACGGGAGGCTACACCTTC.

There are many counts of this clonotype. V gene TRBV5-1 combines with J gene TRBJ2-3; possibly TRBD1 for D (6 bases). Per the germline V gene, CDR1 is SGHRS and CDR2 is YFSETQ. The CDR3 runs 13 residues. V was shortened by 6 bases and J by 2 bases, with 10 bases between the two germline ends. CDR3 DNA sequence: TGCGCCAGCATGAGGGACAACACAGATACGCAGTATTTT. Its translation: CASMRDNTDTQYF.

There are many counts of this clonotype. This chain uses TRBV6-2 or TRBV6-3 with TRBJ2-7, with D unresolved. This CDR3 is 14 amino acids long. Germline V gene sequence: CDR1 MNHEY, CDR2 SVGEGT. Trimming cost V 6 bases and J 3 bases, with 15 bases left between them. The CDR3 DNA sequence: TGTGCCAGCAGCCAGAGGCTTGTGGGCTACGAGCAGTACTTC. This encodes CASSQRLVGYEQYF.

This clonotype was seen more than once but under ten times. As DNA, the CDR3 is TGTGCTAGTGGTGGGATCAAGGACAGGGGAAAAGCTTTCTTT. This encodes CASGGIKDRGKAFF. This rearrangement joins TRBV12-5 to TRBJ1-1; 9 bases agree with TRBD1. Germline CDR1 is LGHNT and CDR2 is FRNRAP. The CDR3 consists of 14 residues. J lost 9 bases, V lost 5 bases, and 10 bases had no gene match.

This clonotype was picked up many times. The rearrangement uses TRBV6-1 and TRBJ2-1, with 10 positions matching TRBD1. Germline loops: CDR1 MNHNS, CDR2 SASEGT. Unmatched junction bases numbered 3, after V lost 6 bases and J lost 7 bases. The CDR3 runs to 13 residues. The CDR3 region has the DNA TGTGCCAGCAGAAGACAGGGGGCGAATGAGCAGTTCTTC. Its translation is CASRRQGANEQFF.

This clonotype has a count of ten or more. The CDR3 sequence is CSAVPASATYEQYF. As DNA, the CDR3 is TGCAGTGCCGTCCCGGCTAGCGCTACCTACGAGCAGTACTTC. V gene TRBV20-1 combines with J gene TRBJ2-7, with D possibly matching TRBD2 (6 bases). The CDR3 spans 14 residues. Between the trimmed V and J ends, which lost 6 bases and 2 bases, there was a span of 17 bases. Germline V gene lookup returns CDR1 DFQATT and CDR2 SNEGSKA (reference sequence).

In its sample, this clonotype was seen many times. The chain joins TRBV4-3 to TRBJ2-7, with 9 positions matching TRBD2. CDR3 length: 15 amino acids. The germline V gene has CDR1 LGHNA and CDR2 YSLEER. With 0 bases clipped from V and 3 bases from J, the junction kept 3 bases outside the gene matches. The CDR3 reads CASSQDGSGSYEQYF. CDR3 DNA: TGCGCCAGCAGCCAAGATGGTAGCGGGAGCTACGAGCAGTACTTC.

The chain is built from TRBV14 and TRBJ2-1; D may be TRBD1 (6 bases). The CDR3 runs to 13 residues. Germline V lookup: CDR1 SGHDN, CDR2 FVKESK. Trimming cost V 2 bases and J 8 bases, with 10 bases left between them. The CDR3 region is CASSQSGAHEQFF. The CDR3, as DNA: TGTGCCAGCAGCCAATCAGGGGCCCATGAGCAGTTCTTC.

V gene TRBV6-2 or TRBV6-3 combines with J gene TRBJ2-7; D might be TRBD2 (6 bases). The CDR3 contains 17 residues. Germline values: CDR1 MNHEY, CDR2 SVGEGT. V lost 3 bases and J 6 bases, leaving 24 bases between the germline ends. The CDR3 reads CASSYGSSGGKLREQYV. CDR3 nucleotides: TGTGCCAGCAGTTATGGTTCAAGTGGGGGGAAGCTTCGCGAGCAGTACGTC.

This clonotype was seen repeatedly, ten times or more. The rearrangement joins TRBV9 to TRBJ2-5, with unresolved D. CDR1 is SGDLS and CDR2 is YYNGEE in the germline V gene. The germline V and J ends were trimmed by 0 bases and 2 bases, with 5 bases remaining between them. The CDR3 runs 13 residues. The DNA of the CDR3 is TGTGCCAGCAGCGTAGACTTACAAGAGACCCAGTACTTC. It specifies CASSVDLQETQYF.

The chain employs TRBV14 and TRBJ2-1, with TRBD2 matching over 8 bases. With V trimmed by 6 bases and J by 3 bases, 7 bases remained unmatched. The germline V gene encodes CDR1 SGHDN and CDR2 FVKESK. The CDR3 length is 15 residues. CDR3 nucleotides: TGTGCCAGCAGTCCACTAGCGGCCCGCTACAATGAGCAGTTCTTC. Translation gives CASSPLAARYNEQFF.

This clonotype was counted many times. V is TRBV9 and J is TRBJ1-2; tentative D call: TRBD1 (5 bases). CDR3 length: 16 amino acids. Germline CDR1 is SGDLS and CDR2 is YYNGEE. V dropped 0 bases and J dropped 3 bases, with 15 bases sitting between them. The CDR3 loop reads CASSVGVRGLDYGYTF. In nucleotides, the CDR3 is TGTGCCAGCAGCGTAGGGGTGCGGGGGTTGGACTATGGCTACACCTTC.

This clonotype was seen many times. This chain uses TRBV15 with TRBJ2-1, with D tentatively TRBD1 (5 bases). The germline V gene has CDR1 LNHNV and CDR2 YYDKDF (reference sequence). This CDR3 is 15 amino acids long. V shed 0 bases and J shed 7 bases, with 13 bases lying between them. This CDR3 is CATSRDPQGRNEQFF. The CDR3 nucleotides read TGTGCCACCAGCAGAGATCCCCAGGGAAGGAATGAGCAGTTCTTC.

This chain links TRBV5-1 with TRBJ2-4; 9 positions agree with TRBD2. CDR1 is SGHRS and CDR2 is YFSETQ in the germline V gene. The CDR3 has 16 amino acids. Trimming took 4 bases from V and 1 from J; bases not matched to a gene: 6. CDR3 coding DNA: TGCGCCAGCAGCGTTATAGCGGGAGTTGCCAAAAACATTCAGTACTTC. This codes for CASSVIAGVAKNIQYF.

This clonotype was found many times. The chain carries TRBV2 and TRBJ2-7, with D perhaps TRBD1 (6 bases). The CDR3 length is 12 residues. The V and J ends lost 6 bases and 3 bases respectively, with 9 bases between them. CDR1 and CDR2 from the germline V gene are SNHLY and FYNNEI. For the CDR3, the DNA is TGTGCCAGCAGGAACAGGGTCTACGAGCAGTACTTC. This encodes CASRNRVYEQYF.

This clonotype was counted at least ten times. The gene calls are TRBV6-1 and TRBJ2-1, with 8 bases matching TRBD1. J lost 0 bases, V lost 4 bases, and 11 bases had no gene match. CDR1 is MNHNS, CDR2 SASEGT, per germline. CDR3 size: 18 residues. Here the CDR3 DNA reads TGTGCCAGCAGTGTACAGGGACAGGCATCGAGCTCCTACAATGAGCAGTTCTTC. Protein: CASSVQGQASSSYNEQFF.

In this sample, this clonotype turned up many times. The genes are TRBV11-1 and TRBJ1-1, with 11 bases aligning to TRBD1. After removal of 1 base from V and 4 bases from J, the junction contained 14 bases not matched to a gene. Germline CDR1 is SGHAT and CDR2 is FQDESV (reference sequence). This CDR3 has 19 residues. CDR3: CASSLVGGGQGVRGTEAFF. CDR3 bases: TGTGCCAGCAGCTTAGTCGGAGGGGGACAGGGGGTTCGTGGCACTGAAGCTTTCTTT.

In this sample, this clonotype turned up a few times. The J gene is TRBJ1-1, the V gene TRBV4-1, with D possibly being TRBD1 (6 bases). Trimming cost V 4 bases and J 1 base, with 16 bases left between them. The CDR3 spans 16 residues. In germline, CDR1 is MGHRA, CDR2 YSYEKL. Here the CDR3 DNA reads TGCGCCAGCAGCCCGACACAGGGCCGGCAGAACACTGAAGCTTTCTTT. The encoded protein is CASSPTQGRQNTEAFF.